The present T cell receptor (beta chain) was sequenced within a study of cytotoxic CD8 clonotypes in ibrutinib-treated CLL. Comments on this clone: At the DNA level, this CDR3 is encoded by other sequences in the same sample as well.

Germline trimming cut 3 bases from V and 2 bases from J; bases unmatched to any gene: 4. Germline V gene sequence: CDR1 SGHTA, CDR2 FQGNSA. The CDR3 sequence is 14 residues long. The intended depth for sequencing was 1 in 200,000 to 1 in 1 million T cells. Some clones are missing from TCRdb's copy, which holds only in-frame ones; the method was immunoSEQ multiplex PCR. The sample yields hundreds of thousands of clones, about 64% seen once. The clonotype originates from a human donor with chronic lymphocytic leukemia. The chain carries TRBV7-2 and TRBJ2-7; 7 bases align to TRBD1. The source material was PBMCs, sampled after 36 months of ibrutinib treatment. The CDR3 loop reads CASSLGQGAYEQYF. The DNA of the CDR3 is TGTGCCAGCAGCTTGGGTCAGGGGGCCTACGAGCAGTACTTC.